This TCR beta chain was obtained from a study of T-cell reconstitution after alpha-beta-depleted transplantation in children. Study conclusions and caveats: TCRbeta diversity was high at day 60 in some patients (a result of surviving recipient T cells and thymic progenitors). Newly generated T cells supplied most T-cell counts and diversity one year post-transplant. Approximately two months post-transplant, alpha-beta T cells reportedly originated from several hundred expanded graft clones.

Construction of the TCRbeta library involved unique molecular identifiers. A single record per CDR3 protein comes from TCRdb applying MiXCR to the PCR reads. Of some 550,000 distinct CDR3 sequences listed, 20% to 25% are singletons. Worth noting for this clonotype: Its specificity is not known.

V was pared by 6 bases and J by 10 bases, with 20 bases of the junction left unmatched. There are 16 residues in the CDR3. Looked up from germline, CDR1 is MNHNS and CDR2 is SASEGT. Specimen: PBMCs, mostly from graft donor cells, collected 360 days after TCRalphabeta/CD19-depleted stem cell transplant. This sequence originates from a boy in the first two years of life who had a stem cell transplant for acute myeloid leukemia, so the T cells may come from the graft donor. The chain carries TRBV6-1 and TRBJ2-7; TRBD1 aligns across 8 bases. CDR3 loop: CASSQLTGGARVKQYF. Written as DNA, the CDR3 is TGTGCCAGCAGCCAATTAACAGGGGGAGCGCGGGTAAAACAGTACTTC.